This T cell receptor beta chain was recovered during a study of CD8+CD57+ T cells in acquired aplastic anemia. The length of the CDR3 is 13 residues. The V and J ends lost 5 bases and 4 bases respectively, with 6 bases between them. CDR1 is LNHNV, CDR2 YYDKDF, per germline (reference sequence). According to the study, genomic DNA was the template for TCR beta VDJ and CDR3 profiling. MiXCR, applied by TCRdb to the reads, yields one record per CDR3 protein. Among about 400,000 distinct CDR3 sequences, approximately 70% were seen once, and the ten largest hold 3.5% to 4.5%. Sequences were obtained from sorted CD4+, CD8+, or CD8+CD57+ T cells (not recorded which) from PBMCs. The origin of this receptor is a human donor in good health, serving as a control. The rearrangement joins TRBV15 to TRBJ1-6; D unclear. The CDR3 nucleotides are TGTGCCACCAGCCGGAGTTATAATTCACCCCTCCACTTT. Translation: CATSRSYNSPLHF.